Each of the 26 T cell receptor beta chains below was sequenced from the same sample in a study of T cells after yellow fever vaccination (dated by TCRdb to the late 2010s). The treatment or condition label corresponds to: live attenuated yellow fever vaccine strain. The receptor library was made with 5' RACE. The run used an Illumina HiSeq 2500. TCRdb reanalyzed the raw reads on its own, using fastp at Q25 for trimming and MiXCR for clone calling, and kept in-frame beta chains. Entries are consolidated by CDR3 protein sequence, retaining the most common genes and DNA. The sample table records a few hundred thousand distinct CDR3 sequences; about a sixth of these occur just once. The ten top clones hold 15% to 20% of the sample. The source was PBMCs, collected more than 4 days after the first yellow fever vaccination. All receptors come from a man younger than 30 who received the YFV17D yellow fever vaccine.

This chain uses TRBV10-3 with TRBJ2-6, with 8 bases identical to TRBD2. After removal of 7 bases from V and 0 bases from J, the junction contained 8 bases not matched to a gene. The germline V gene has CDR1 ENHRY and CDR2 SYGVKD. This CDR3 spans 17 amino acids. The CDR3 nucleotides read TGTGCCATCACCGAAGCGGGGGCCTACTCTGGGGCCAACGTCCTGACTTTC. It specifies CAITEAGAYSGANVLTF.

V gene TRBV28 combines with J gene TRBJ2-2; D gene ambiguous. The V gene's germline CDR1 is MDHEN and CDR2 SYDVKM. Trimming removed 3 bases from V and 5 bases from J, with 10 bases in between. The CDR3 consists of 14 residues. CDR3 sequence reads: CASSFYFITGELFF. CDR3 in DNA: TGTGCCAGCAGTTTCTATTTTATTACCGGGGAGCTGTTTTTT.

The rearrangement joins TRBV7-9 to TRBJ2-1; D not certain. The CDR3 length is 12 residues. Deletions cut 2 bases from V and 6 bases from J, with 5 bases between. Germline CDR1 reads SEHNR; CDR2 reads FQNEAQ (reference sequence). CDR3 protein: CASSLSANEQFF. The CDR3 DNA reads TGTGCCAGCAGCTTATCTGCCAATGAGCAGTTCTTC.

Only a few counts were recorded for this clonotype. The chain links TRBV5-1 to TRBJ2-2; the D gene is possibly TRBD2 (5 bases). Germline V lookup: CDR1 SGHRS, CDR2 YFSETQ. CDR3 length: 15 residues. Trimming left V 3 bases short and J 4 bases short, with 13 bases between. This chain's CDR3 is CASSSAGGSTGELFF. CDR3 coding DNA: TGCGCCAGCAGCTCCGCAGGTGGGAGCACCGGGGAGCTGTTTTTT.

This clonotype was detected a few times. Here the CDR3 DNA reads TGCGCCAGCAGCCAAGCCATTGGGCTAGCGGGGGCCCAAGAGACCCAGTACTTC. This translates into CASSQAIGLAGAQETQYF. The chain carries TRBV4-1 and TRBJ2-5; 10 nucleotides align to TRBD2. The junction had 9 bases not matched to a gene; V was cut back by 1 base and J by 1 base. CDR3 length equals 18 residues. The germline CDR1 and CDR2 sequences are MGHRA and YSYEKL.

The chain combines TRBV6-2 or TRBV6-3 with TRBJ2-1, with 8 bases fitting TRBD1. The V gene's germline CDR1 is MNHEY and CDR2 SVGEGT. CDR3 length equals 13 residues. The trim removed 6 bases at V and 7 bases at J, leaving 5 bases unmatched. CDR3 in amino acids: CASRGQGRNEQFF. The DNA for the CDR3 is TGTGCCAGCAGAGGACAGGGAAGGAATGAGCAGTTCTTC.

V and J are TRBV20-1 and TRBJ2-2, with TRBD2 matching 15 bases. V lost 5 bases to trimming and J lost 0 bases; unmatched junction nucleotides: 4. Germline V gene data show CDR1 as DFQATT and CDR2 as SNEGSKA (reference sequence). This CDR3 is built from 17 residues. The CDR3 protein is CSARGLAGGSNTGELFF. CDR3 DNA: TGCAGTGCTCGGGGACTAGCGGGGGGCTCGAACACCGGGGAGCTGTTTTTT.

The chain joins TRBV7-9 to TRBJ2-7; no definite D call. CDR1 is SEHNR and CDR2 is FQNEAQ in the germline V gene (reference sequence). This CDR3 is built from 12 residues. V dropped 0 bases and J dropped 7 bases, with 7 bases sitting between them. CDR3 nucleotide sequence: TGTGCCAGCAGCTTAGCAGGGTGGGAGCAGTACGTC. Its protein product is CASSLAGWEQYV.

This chain uses TRBV20-1 with TRBJ2-5; possibly TRBD1 or TRBD2 for D (6 bases each). The CDR3 contains 14 residues. V was clipped by 3 bases and J by 1 base, with 12 bases between them. Germline CDR1 is DFQATT and CDR2 is SNEGSKA (reference sequence). The CDR3 DNA reads TGCAGTGCTAGTGACCGGGGGCGCCAAGAGACCCAGTACTTC. Translation: CSASDRGRQETQYF.

The chain recombines TRBV12-3 or TRBV12-4 with TRBJ2-2; a weak D match, TRBD1 (5 bases). The CDR3 totals 13 residues. V lost 6 bases and J 7 bases, leaving 12 bases between the germline ends. The chain's CDR3 is CASSLTQVGELFF. Here the CDR3 DNA reads TGTGCCAGCAGCCTGACACAGGTCGGGGAGCTGTTTTTT.

This clonotype was observed a handful of times. This rearrangement joins TRBV12-5 to TRBJ2-1; the D call may be TRBD1 or TRBD2 (7 bases each). Trimming left V 0 bases short and J 3 bases short, with 18 bases between. The CDR3 runs 18 residues. Germline values: CDR1 LGHNT, CDR2 FRNRAP. The CDR3 reads CASGLVHIAGGVYNEQFF. The CDR3 DNA reads as TGTGCTAGTGGTTTGGTACATATCGCAGGGGGGGTCTACAATGAGCAGTTCTTC.

This clonotype has a handful of counts. The chain is built from TRBV27 and TRBJ2-2, with D perhaps matching TRBD2 (6 bases). Germline CDR1 reads MNHEY; CDR2 reads SMNVEV (reference sequence). The CDR3 sequence is 18 residues long. The ends were cut back, 3 bases at V and 3 bases at J, with 20 bases in the middle. The CDR3: CASSLNPGVGWDTGELFF. The DNA of the CDR3 is TGTGCCAGCAGTTTGAATCCGGGAGTGGGGTGGGACACCGGGGAGCTGTTTTTT.

This clonotype appeared a few times. The V gene is TRBV7-2, the J gene TRBJ2-7; D is perhaps TRBD1 (6 bases). The CDR3 length is 14 residues. Germline V lookup: CDR1 SGHTA, CDR2 FQGNSA. V was pared by 2 bases and J by 5 bases, with 13 bases between. This CDR3 reads CASSLRTGYHEQYF. In DNA form, the CDR3 reads TGTGCCAGCAGCTTACGAACAGGGTACCACGAGCAGTACTTC. The variable domain in full, with the rest retrieved from reference TRBV7-2 and TRBJ2-7, is GAGVSQSPSNKVTEKGKDVELRCDPISGHTALYWYRQSLGQGLEFLIYFQGNSAPDKSGLPSDRFSAERTGGSVSTLTIQRTQQEDSAVYLCASSLRTGYHEQYFGPGTRLTVT.

The chain carries TRBV7-2 and TRBJ2-1; 8 nucleotides line up with TRBD2. Trimming at V came to 5 bases and at J to 4 bases, leaving 10 bases not matched to a gene. The CDR3 length is 16 residues. The germline V gene has CDR1 SGHTA and CDR2 FQGNSA. The CDR3 loop reads CASSPRVIAGYNEQFF. CDR3 DNA sequence: TGTGCCAGCAGCCCCAGGGTGATAGCGGGGTACAATGAGCAGTTCTTC. Supplemented by reference TRBV7-2 and TRBJ2-1, the full variable domain reads GAGVSQSPSNKVTEKGKDVELRCDPISGHTALYWYRQSLGQGLEFLIYFQGNSAPDKSGLPSDRFSAERTGGSVSTLTIQRTQQEDSAVYLCASSPRVIAGYNEQFFGPGTRLTVL.

The chain employs TRBV9 and TRBJ2-7, with 7 bases that match TRBD2. V lost 3 bases and J lost 9; bases outside the gene matches: 9. CDR1 is SGDLS, CDR2 YYNGEE, per germline. The CDR3 runs 13 residues. The CDR3 region is CASSAPREGAQYF. CDR3 sequence (DNA): TGTGCCAGCAGCGCTCCTAGGGAGGGCGCGCAGTACTTC.

The rearrangement links TRBV12-3 or TRBV12-4 to TRBJ1-1; D unclear. V dropped 3 bases and J dropped 11 bases, with 10 bases sitting between them. The CDR3 covers 11 residues. DNA for the CDR3: TGTGCCAGCAGTTTGGGTTTCCCCGCTTTCTTT. Translation gives CASSLGFPAFF.

This clonotype showed up many times. The chain links TRBV7-2 to TRBJ2-2, with D perhaps matching TRBD1 (6 bases). The germline CDR1 and CDR2 sequences are SGHTA and FQGNSA. V lost 5 bases and J lost 5, with 12 bases in between. The CDR3 has 14 amino acids. CDR3 sequence: CASSQQGRTGELFF. The CDR3 bases are TGTGCCAGCAGCCAACAGGGTAGAACCGGGGAGCTGTTTTTT.

The chain combines TRBV5-1 with TRBJ2-1; D might be TRBD1 (5 bases). This CDR3 is built from 13 residues. The germline V gene has CDR1 SGHRS and CDR2 YFSETQ. Trimming left V 0 bases short and J 10 bases short, with 11 bases between. The CDR3 here is CASSLGQGWEQFF. The CDR3 nucleotides are TGCGCCAGCAGCTTGGGTCAGGGCTGGGAGCAGTTCTTC.

This clonotype was detected only a few times. V and J are TRBV14 and TRBJ2-1, with 7 nucleotides matching TRBD2. This CDR3 spans 15 amino acids. Germline-derived CDR1 and CDR2 are SGHDN and FVKESK. With V trimmed by 1 base and J by 3 bases, 3 bases remained unmatched. Here the CDR3 DNA reads TGTGCCAGCAGCCAAGGGGACTACCTCTACAATGAGCAGTTCTTC. Protein sequence: CASSQGDYLYNEQFF.

In this sample, this clonotype turned up a few times. The chain couples TRBV6-5 to TRBJ2-3; perhaps TRBD1 as D (6 bases). CDR1 is MNHEY and CDR2 is SVGAGI in the germline V gene. The CDR3 sequence is 19 residues long. V was pared by 0 bases and J by 0 bases, with 19 bases between. This CDR3 reads CASSYSSLWGRGSTDTQYF. The DNA of the CDR3 is TGTGCCAGCAGTTACTCGTCTCTGTGGGGAAGGGGGAGCACAGATACGCAGTATTTT.

Here the CDR3 reads CASSLRRQGPTGELFF. CDR3 sequence (DNA): TGTGCCAGCAGCTTGCGAAGACAGGGGCCAACCGGGGAGCTGTTTTTT. J is TRBJ2-2 and V is TRBV5-6; 8 bases fit TRBD1. V was clipped by 1 base and J by 5 bases; unmatched bases: 7. The germline V gene has CDR1 SGHDT and CDR2 YYEEEE. This CDR3 has 16 residues.

The V call is TRBV5-4, the J call TRBJ2-7, with D possibly called TRBD1 or TRBD2 (6 bases each). V lost 5 bases, J lost 8 bases, and 14 bases lay in between. CDR1 is SGHNT, CDR2 YYREEE, per germline (reference sequence). The CDR3 covers 12 residues. Written as DNA, the CDR3 is TGTGCCAGCAGTCCACAGGGCGGGAAGCAGTACTTC. Translating it yields CASSPQGGKQYF.

This clonotype was seen more than once but under ten times. This rearrangement joins TRBV6-2 or TRBV6-3 to TRBJ1-5; D ambiguous. This CDR3 is 15 amino acids long. Trimming took off 5 bases at V and 3 bases at J, with 14 bases between the two ends. Germline V gene sequence: CDR1 MNHEY, CDR2 SVGEGT. CDR3 coding DNA: TGTGCCAGCAGTGTCGGCCACTCAACCAATCAGCCCCAGCATTTT. Its protein is CASSVGHSTNQPQHF.

J is TRBJ2-7 and V is TRBV6-1; D is tentatively TRBD1 or TRBD2 (5 bases each). V gave up 0 bases and J gave up 7 bases, with 16 bases separating them. The CDR3 has 15 amino acids. Looked up from germline, CDR1 is MNHNS and CDR2 is SASEGT. The CDR3: CASSEAYWDREEQYF. CDR3 in DNA: TGTGCCAGCAGTGAAGCGTATTGGGACCGAGAAGAGCAGTACTTC.

As to this clonotype: This may arise from a read error, as a much more abundant clone is one base away. V and J are TRBV10-3 and TRBJ2-5, with TRBD1 matching 10 bases. V shed 4 bases, J shed 2 bases, and the junction held 4 bases outside the gene matches. The CDR3 is 15 amino acids. CDR1 is ENHRY, CDR2 SYGVKD, per germline. CDR3 amino acids: CAISVADRGQETQYF. In DNA, the CDR3 is TGTGCCATCAGTGTGGCGGACAGGGGGCAAGAGACCCAGTACTTC.

The chain recombines TRBV5-4 with TRBJ2-5, with a tentative D call TRBD2 (6 bases). This CDR3 is built from 14 residues. Deletions cut 4 bases from V and 2 bases from J, with 12 bases between. From germline, CDR1 is SGHNT and CDR2 YYREEE (reference sequence). This chain's CDR3 is CASSPRRGQETQYF. The CDR3 nucleotides are TGTGCCAGCAGCCCGAGACGGGGGCAAGAGACCCAGTACTTC.